These 25 T cell receptor beta chains were all obtained from the same sample, sequenced in a study of somatic mutations in cytotoxic T cells in rheumatoid arthritis. Assay: immunoSEQ multiplex PCR; the TCRdb copy retains only in-frame clones and omits some. The sample holds about 11,000 clones, 82% seen once. Material: CD8+ T cells sorted from blood. These receptors originate from an older woman with rheumatoid arthritis.

The chain joins TRBV11-2 to TRBJ2-1, with a possible D match to TRBD1 (6 bases). Germline CDR1 reads SGHAT; CDR2 reads FQNNGV. V gave up 4 bases and J gave up 10 bases, with 11 bases separating them. The CDR3 totals 12 residues. In DNA, the CDR3 is TGTGCCAGCAGCTCCGATAGGGGGGAGCAGTTCTTC. It translates to CASSSDRGEQFF.

The sample holds one count of this clone. The chain has TRBV10-1 and TRBJ2-1; the match to TRBD1 covers 8 bases. The CDR3 consists of 15 residues. V was pared by 6 bases and J by 6 bases, with 10 bases of the junction left unmatched. The germline CDR1 and CDR2 sequences are WNHNN and SYGVQD (reference sequence). The CDR3 here is CASRRGQGWCNEQFF. The CDR3 DNA reads TGCGCCAGCAGGCGCGGACAGGGATGGTGCAATGAGCAGTTCTTC.

This rearrangement joins TRBV27 to TRBJ1-1; D is unresolved. Germline V gene data show CDR1 as MNHEY and CDR2 as SMNVEV (reference sequence). The CDR3 runs to 13 residues. Trimming took off 5 bases at V and 4 bases at J, with 11 bases between the two ends. CDR3 loop: CASSRQASTEAFF. The CDR3 region has the DNA TGTGCCAGCAGTCGTCAGGCGTCCACTGAAGCTTTCTTT.

This chain links TRBV10-2 with TRBJ2-2; 9 bases line up with TRBD2. This CDR3 is 14 amino acids long. Germline lookup yields CDR1 WSHSY and CDR2 SAAADI. The trim removed 10 bases at V and 7 bases at J, leaving 10 bases unmatched. The CDR3 DNA sequence: TGCGCCACCGTCGCGGGAGGGTTGGGCGGGGAGCTGTTTTTT. Protein sequence: CATVAGGLGGELFF.

The chain recombines TRBV6-5 with TRBJ1-3; D is ambiguous. V was shortened by 5 bases and J by 4 bases, with 9 bases between the two germline ends. This CDR3 is built from 13 residues. The germline CDR1 and CDR2 sequences are MNHEY and SVGAGI. In DNA, the CDR3 is TGTGCCAGCAGTCAAGGAGTCGGAAACACCATATATTTT. It codes for CASSQGVGNTIYF.

This clone has a single count. The chain has TRBV5-6 and TRBJ2-7; a possible D gene is TRBD1 (7 bases). This CDR3 has 14 amino acids. Trimming removed 3 bases at V and 2 bases at J, with 12 bases between. Germline assignment: CDR1 SGHDT and CDR2 YYEEEE. The CDR3 here is CASSWGDSPYEQYF. The CDR3 DNA reads TGTGCCAGCAGCTGGGGGGACAGCCCCTACGAGCAGTACTTC.

This rearrangement joins TRBV27 to TRBJ1-6, with D unclear. The V gene lost 4 bases and the J gene lost 13 bases, with 14 bases spanning the gap. Germline CDR1 MNHEY, CDR2 SMNVEV (reference sequence). The CDR3 runs 13 residues. CDR3 in amino acids: CASSSQPELPLHF. The CDR3 nucleotides read TGTGCCAGCAGTTCACAGCCCGAGCTGCCCCTCCACTTT.

The chain carries TRBV27 and TRBJ2-7; possible D gene TRBD2, 6 bases. The CDR3 runs 17 residues. CDR1 is MNHEY and CDR2 is SMNVEV in the germline V gene (reference sequence). The germline V and J ends were trimmed by 8 bases and 2 bases, with 25 bases remaining between them. CDR3 amino acids: CASGPTKVSGLPYEQYF. The DNA for the CDR3 is TGTGCCAGCGGCCCGACTAAGGTTAGCGGACTACCCTACGAGCAGTACTTC.

The chain uses TRBV7-9 and TRBJ2-1, with 7 bases lining up with TRBD1. CDR3 size: 14 residues. Germline loops: CDR1 SEHNR, CDR2 FQNEAQ (reference sequence). The trim removed 5 bases at V and 8 bases at J, leaving 9 bases unmatched. The CDR3 nucleotides read TGTGCCAGCAGCCTGGGGACAGTACGTGATGAGCAGTTCTTC. It specifies CASSLGTVRDEQFF.

Remarks on this clone: One end of the junction does not line up with germline, which may come from a read error. In nucleotides, the CDR3 is TGTGCTAGCAGCTTAGCGGCGGGGGGGGATACGCAGTATTTT. Translating it yields CASSLAAGGDTQYF. The rearrangement links TRBV7-7 to TRBJ2-3; 9 bases align to TRBD2. The CDR3 consists of 14 residues. Germline CDR1 SSHAT, CDR2 FNYEAQ (reference sequence).

The genes are TRBV28 and TRBJ1-2; D is ambiguous. The CDR3 length is 16 residues. The V gene's germline CDR1 is MDHEN and CDR2 SYDVKM. The ends were cut back, 6 bases at V and 4 bases at J, with 21 bases in the middle. CDR3 nucleotides: TGTGCCAGCAGCCTCGGCCCCGAGCAGGTTCTCTATGGCTACACCTTC. Translated: CASSLGPEQVLYGYTF.

The chain couples TRBV7-8 to TRBJ2-5; D possibly corresponds to TRBD2 (5 bases). This CDR3 contains 15 residues. V dropped 7 bases and J dropped 2 bases, with 17 bases sitting between them. Germline V gives CDR1 SGHVS, CDR2 FQNEAQ. CDR3: CASNPPPGRQETQYF. As DNA, the CDR3 is TGTGCCAGCAACCCACCCCCGGGGAGACAAGAGACCCAGTACTTC.

The V call is TRBV6-6, the J call TRBJ2-3; unclear D gene. Trimming cost V 6 bases and J 5 bases, with 9 bases left between them. Germline V gives CDR1 MNHNY, CDR2 SVGAGI (reference sequence). CDR3 length: 12 residues. CDR3 region: CASSHPGDTQYF. In DNA, the CDR3 is TGTGCCAGCAGCCACCCGGGAGATACGCAGTATTTT.

Details on this clone: One junction end does not reproduce the germline sequence, and a read error may be involved. This chain joins TRBV5-8 and TRBJ1-5; 10 nucleotides line up with TRBD1. The CDR3 spans 14 residues. Germline-derived CDR1 and CDR2 are SGHTS and YDEGEE. The CDR3 region is CASSRDRGNQPQHF. CDR3 in DNA: TGTGCCAGCAGCCGGGACAGGGGCAACCAGCCCCAGCATTTT. Looking up the rest from reference TRBV5-8 and TRBJ1-5 gives the full variable domain: EAGVTQSPTHLIKTRGQQATLRCSPISGHTSVYWYQQALGLGLQFLLWYDEGEERNRGNFPPRFSGRQFPNYSSELNVNALELEDSALYLCASSRDRGNQPQHFGDGTRLSIL.

The chain links TRBV6-5 to TRBJ1-5; perhaps TRBD1 as D (6 bases). Trimming stripped 6 bases from V and 4 bases from J, with 16 bases between. Germline V CDR1 and CDR2: MNHEY, SVGAGI. This CDR3 region has 15 residues. The CDR3 loop is CASSTLGGNNQPQHF. CDR3 nucleotides: TGTGCCAGCAGCACGCTTGGGGGCAATAATCAGCCCCAGCATTTT.

The V and J genes are TRBV19 and TRBJ1-1; the match to TRBD1 covers 9 bases. CDR1 and CDR2 (germline): LNHDA, SQIVND (reference sequence). The V gene end was trimmed by 7 bases and the J gene end by 2 bases; junction bases not matched to a gene: 5. The CDR3 has 14 amino acids. For the CDR3, the DNA is TGTGCCAGTACCCGGACAGGGGTTAACACTGAAGCTTTCTTT. Translating it yields CASTRTGVNTEAFF. Combining the CDR3 with reference TRBV19 and TRBJ1-1 gives the whole variable domain DGGITQSPKYLFRKEGQNVTLSCEQNLNHDAMYWYRQDPGQGLRLIYYSQIVNDFQKGDIAEGYSVSREKKESFPLTVTSAQKNPTAFYLCASTRTGVNTEAFFGQGTRLTVV.

This rearrangement joins TRBV9 to TRBJ1-3; possibly TRBD1 for D (6 bases). The V end lost 0 bases, the J end lost 4 bases, and 8 bases lay between the germline ends. Germline lookup yields CDR1 SGDLS and CDR2 YYNGEE. There are 14 residues in the CDR3. In DNA form, the CDR3 reads TGTGCCAGCAGCGTAGATACAGGGGGAAACACCATATATTTT. Its translation: CASSVDTGGNTIYF.

V is TRBV9 and J is TRBJ2-1; the D gene is possibly TRBD2 (6 bases). With 1 base removed from V and 4 bases from J, the gap between germline ends came to 12 bases. The CDR3 is made up of 15 amino acids. The germline V gene encodes CDR1 SGDLS and CDR2 YYNGEE. As DNA, the CDR3 is TGTGCCAGCAGCGTAAGGGTCGCGGGATACAATGAGCAGTTCTTC. Protein: CASSVRVAGYNEQFF.

V is TRBV7-3 and J is TRBJ2-1; D is perhaps TRBD2 (6 bases). The CDR3 sequence is 15 residues long. Germline V CDR1 and CDR2: SGHTA, FQGTGA. V dropped 0 bases and J dropped 7 bases, with 13 bases sitting between them. The CDR3 DNA sequence: TGTGCCAGCAGCTTAACTAGCGGCCTGGGGAATGAGCAGTTCTTC. Its protein is CASSLTSGLGNEQFF.

Comments on this clone: Other DNA sequences in the same sample also yield this CDR3. The V call is TRBV7-9, the J call TRBJ1-6; a possible D gene is TRBD1 (5 bases). The CDR3 is 15 amino acids. V was shortened by 5 bases and J by 6 bases, with 14 bases between the two germline ends. Germline V CDR1 and CDR2: SEHNR, FQNEAQ (reference sequence). The CDR3 loop is CASSPETGLNSPLHF. As DNA, the CDR3 is TGTGCCAGCAGCCCAGAAACAGGCCTTAATTCACCCCTCCACTTT.

This chain links TRBV19 with TRBJ2-1; TRBD2 matches at 12 bases. Germline CDR1 is LNHDA and CDR2 is SQIVND (reference sequence). V shed 5 bases and J 8 bases; nucleotides not matched to a gene: 4. The CDR3 totals 14 residues. The CDR3 here is CASSLLAGGYEQFF. As DNA, the CDR3 is TGTGCCAGTAGTCTACTAGCGGGAGGATATGAGCAGTTCTTC.

This clone was detected only a few times. V and J are TRBV2 and TRBJ1-5, with no clear D. Trimming cost V 5 bases and J 4 bases, with 12 bases left between them. Germline values: CDR1 SNHLY, CDR2 FYNNEI. This CDR3 contains 14 residues. CDR3 sequence: CASSSDPGNQPQHF. The CDR3 bases are TGTGCCAGCAGTTCGGACCCGGGAAATCAGCCCCAGCATTTT.

The rearrangement joins TRBV6-4 to TRBJ2-7, with 13 bases matching TRBD2. Trimming removed 2 bases from V and 5 bases from J; junction bases left unmatched: 18. This CDR3 is 20 amino acids long. Germline V gene lookup returns CDR1 MRHNA and CDR2 SNTAGT. CDR3 nucleotide sequence: TGTGCCAGCAGTGACCCGCTGCTGCCCGGACTAGCGGGAGATGTAAACGAGCAGTACTTC. Translated, it gives CASSDPLLPGLAGDVNEQYF.

V is TRBV27 and J is TRBJ2-1; 7 nucleotides agree with TRBD2. This CDR3 has 16 residues. Germline assignment: CDR1 MNHEY and CDR2 SMNVEV (reference sequence). V trimming: 1 base; J trimming: 4 bases; junction bases outside the gene matches: 7. The CDR3 DNA is TGTGCCAGCAGTTTATACTCTAGCGGAGCTTACAATGAGCAGTTCTTC. This translates into CASSLYSSGAYNEQFF.

On this clone: Other DNA sequences from this sample encode an identical CDR3 as well. The chain employs TRBV19 and TRBJ1-5; D remains ambiguous. The CDR3 totals 14 residues. CDR1 and CDR2 (germline): LNHDA, SQIVND (reference sequence). V lost 5 bases and J lost 0, with 8 bases in between. DNA of the CDR3: TGTGCCAGTAGTTTACGGTATAGCAATCAGCCCCAGCATTTT. Translating gives CASSLRYSNQPQHF.